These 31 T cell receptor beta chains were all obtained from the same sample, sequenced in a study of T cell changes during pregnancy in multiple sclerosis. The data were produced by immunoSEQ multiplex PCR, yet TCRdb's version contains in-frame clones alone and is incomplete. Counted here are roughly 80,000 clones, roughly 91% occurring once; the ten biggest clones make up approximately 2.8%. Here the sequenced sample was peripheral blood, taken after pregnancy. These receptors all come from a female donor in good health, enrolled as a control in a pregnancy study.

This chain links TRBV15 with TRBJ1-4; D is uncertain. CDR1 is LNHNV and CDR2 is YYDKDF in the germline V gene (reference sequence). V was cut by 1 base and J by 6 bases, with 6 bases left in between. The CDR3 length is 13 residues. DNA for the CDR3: TGTGCCACCAGCAGAGTGGTAGATGAAAAACTGTTTTTT. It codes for CATSRVVDEKLFF.

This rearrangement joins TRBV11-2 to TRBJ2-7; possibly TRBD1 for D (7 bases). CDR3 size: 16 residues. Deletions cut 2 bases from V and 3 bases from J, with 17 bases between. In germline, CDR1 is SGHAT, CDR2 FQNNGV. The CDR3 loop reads CASSLRSGGNYYEQYF. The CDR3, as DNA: TGTGCCAGCAGCTTAAGATCAGGGGGGAATTACTACGAGCAGTACTTC.

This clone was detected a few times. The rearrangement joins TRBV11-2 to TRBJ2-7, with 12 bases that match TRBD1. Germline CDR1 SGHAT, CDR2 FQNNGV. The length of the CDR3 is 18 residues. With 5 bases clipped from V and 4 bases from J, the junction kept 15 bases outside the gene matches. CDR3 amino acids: CASSPVRRDRGRGYEQYF. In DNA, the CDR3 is TGTGCCAGCAGCCCCGTGAGGAGGGACAGGGGGCGAGGGTACGAGCAGTACTTC. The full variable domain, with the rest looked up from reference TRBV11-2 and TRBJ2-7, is EAGVAQSPRYKIIEKRQSVAFWCNPISGHATLYWYQQILGQGPKLLIQFQNNGVVDDSQLPKDRFSAERLKGVDSTLKIQPAKLEDSAVYLCASSPVRRDRGRGYEQYFGPGTRLTVT.

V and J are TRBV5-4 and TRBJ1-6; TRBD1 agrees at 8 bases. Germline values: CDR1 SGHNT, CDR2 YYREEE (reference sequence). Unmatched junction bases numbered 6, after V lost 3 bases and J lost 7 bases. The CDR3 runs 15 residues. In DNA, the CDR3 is TGTGCCAGCAGCTGGCAGGACAGGGACAATTCACCCCTCCACTTT. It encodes CASSWQDRDNSPLHF.

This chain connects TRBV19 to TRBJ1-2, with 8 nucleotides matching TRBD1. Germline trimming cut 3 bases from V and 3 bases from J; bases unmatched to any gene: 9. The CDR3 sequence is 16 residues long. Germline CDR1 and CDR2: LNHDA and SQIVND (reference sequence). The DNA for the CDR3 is TGTGCCAGTAGTATGGTCGGACAGGGTACGGACTATGGCTACACCTTC. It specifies CASSMVGQGTDYGYTF.

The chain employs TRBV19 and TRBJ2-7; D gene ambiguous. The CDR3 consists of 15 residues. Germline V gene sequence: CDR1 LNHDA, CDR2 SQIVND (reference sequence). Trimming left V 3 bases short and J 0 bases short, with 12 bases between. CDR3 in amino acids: CASSITLADSYEQYF. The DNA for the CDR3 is TGTGCCAGTAGTATTACGTTGGCAGACTCCTACGAGCAGTACTTC. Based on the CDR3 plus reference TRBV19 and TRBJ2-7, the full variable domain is DGGITQSPKYLFRKEGQNVTLSCEQNLNHDAMYWYRQDPGQGLRLIYYSQIVNDFQKGDIAEGYSVSREKKESFPLTVTSAQKNPTAFYLCASSITLADSYEQYFGPGTRLTVT.

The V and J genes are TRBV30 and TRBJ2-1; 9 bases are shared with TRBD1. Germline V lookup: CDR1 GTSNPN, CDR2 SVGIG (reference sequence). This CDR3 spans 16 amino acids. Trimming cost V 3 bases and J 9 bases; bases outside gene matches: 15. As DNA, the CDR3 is TGTGCCTGGAGCGCTACCGGGACAGGGTTTGGGATTGAGCAGTTCTTC. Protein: CAWSATGTGFGIEQFF.

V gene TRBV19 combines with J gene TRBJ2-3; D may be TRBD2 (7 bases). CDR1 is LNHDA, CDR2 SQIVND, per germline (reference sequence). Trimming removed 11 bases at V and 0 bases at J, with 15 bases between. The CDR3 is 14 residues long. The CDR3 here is CASEGGGSTDTQYF. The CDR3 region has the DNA TGTGCCTCAGAGGGGGGGGGCAGCACAGATACGCAGTATTTT.

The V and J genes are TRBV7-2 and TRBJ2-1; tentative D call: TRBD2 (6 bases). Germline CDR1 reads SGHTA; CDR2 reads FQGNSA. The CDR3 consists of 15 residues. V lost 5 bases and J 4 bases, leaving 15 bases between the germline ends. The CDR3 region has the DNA TGTGCCAGCAGCACTCCAACGCGGGGATACAATGAGCAGTTCTTC. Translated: CASSTPTRGYNEQFF.

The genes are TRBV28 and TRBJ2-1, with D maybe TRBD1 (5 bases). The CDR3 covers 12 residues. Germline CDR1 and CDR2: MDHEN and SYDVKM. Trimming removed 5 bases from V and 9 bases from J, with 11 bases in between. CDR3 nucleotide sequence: TGTGCCAGCAGTAGGTGGGGCGGTGAGCAGTTCTTC. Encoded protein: CASSRWGGEQFF.

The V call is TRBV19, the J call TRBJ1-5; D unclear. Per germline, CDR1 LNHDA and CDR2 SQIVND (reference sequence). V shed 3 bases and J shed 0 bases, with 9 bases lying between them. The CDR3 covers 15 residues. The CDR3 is CASSIGAYSNQPQHF. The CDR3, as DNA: TGTGCCAGTAGTATTGGAGCGTATAGCAATCAGCCCCAGCATTTT.

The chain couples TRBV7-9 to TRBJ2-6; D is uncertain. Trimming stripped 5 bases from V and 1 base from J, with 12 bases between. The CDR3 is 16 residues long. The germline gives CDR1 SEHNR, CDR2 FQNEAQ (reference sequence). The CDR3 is CASSQDSGSGANVLTF. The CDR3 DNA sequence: TGTGCCAGCAGCCAAGATTCCGGGTCTGGGGCCAACGTCCTGACTTTC.

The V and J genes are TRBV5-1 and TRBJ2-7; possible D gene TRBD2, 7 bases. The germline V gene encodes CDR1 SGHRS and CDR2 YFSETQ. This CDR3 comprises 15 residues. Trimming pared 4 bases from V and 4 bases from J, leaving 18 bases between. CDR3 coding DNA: TGCGCCAGCAGCAGTGGAGGGGCGGGGGCGTACGAGCAGTACTTC. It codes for CASSSGGAGAYEQYF. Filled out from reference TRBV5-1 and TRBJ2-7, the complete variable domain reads KAGVTQTPRYLIKTRGQQVTLSCSPISGHRSVSWYQQTPGQGLQFLFEYFSETQRNKGNFPGRFSGRQFSNSRSEMNVSTLELGDSALYLCASSSGGAGAYEQYFGPGTRLTVT.

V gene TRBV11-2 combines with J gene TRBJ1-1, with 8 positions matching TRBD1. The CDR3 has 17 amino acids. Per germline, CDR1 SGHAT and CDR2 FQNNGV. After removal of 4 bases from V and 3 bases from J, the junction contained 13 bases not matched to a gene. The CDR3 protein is CASSSTPGGARDTEAFF. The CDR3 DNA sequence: TGTGCCAGCAGCTCCACCCCAGGGGGCGCGAGGGACACTGAAGCTTTCTTT.

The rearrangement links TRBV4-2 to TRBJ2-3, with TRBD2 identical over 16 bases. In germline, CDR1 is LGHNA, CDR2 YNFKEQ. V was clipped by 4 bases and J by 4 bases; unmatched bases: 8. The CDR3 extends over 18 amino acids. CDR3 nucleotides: TGTGCCAGCAGCCTTAAAAAGGGACTAGCGGGGGGGGCAGATACGCAGTATTTT. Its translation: CASSLKKGLAGGADTQYF.

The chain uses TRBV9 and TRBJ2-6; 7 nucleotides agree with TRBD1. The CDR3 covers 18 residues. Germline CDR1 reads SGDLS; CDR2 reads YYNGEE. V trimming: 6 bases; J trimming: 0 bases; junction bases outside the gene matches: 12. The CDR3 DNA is TGTGCCAGCATCTGCCGGGACAGAAGAGGCTCTGGGGCCAACGTCCTGACTTTC. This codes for CASICRDRRGSGANVLTF. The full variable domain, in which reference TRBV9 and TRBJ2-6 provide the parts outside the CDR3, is DSGVTQTPKHLITATGQRVTLRCSPRSGDLSVYWYQQSLDQGLQFLIQYYNGEERAKGNILERFSAQQFPDLHSELNLSSLELGDSALYFCASICRDRRGSGANVLTFGAGSRLTVL.

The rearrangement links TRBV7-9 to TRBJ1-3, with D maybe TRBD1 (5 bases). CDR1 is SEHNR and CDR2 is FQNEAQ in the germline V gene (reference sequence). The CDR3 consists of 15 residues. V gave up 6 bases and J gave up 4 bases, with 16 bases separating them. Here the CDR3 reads CASSTSGAAGNTIYF. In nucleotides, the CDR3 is TGTGCCAGCAGTACAAGCGGGGCGGCGGGAAACACCATATATTTT.

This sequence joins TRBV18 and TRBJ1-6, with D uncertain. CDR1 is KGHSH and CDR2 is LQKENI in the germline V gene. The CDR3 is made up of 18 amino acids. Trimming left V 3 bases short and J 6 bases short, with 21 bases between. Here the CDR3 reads CASSPMLGGSGINSPLHF. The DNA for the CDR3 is TGTGCCAGCTCACCTATGCTTGGTGGGTCGGGTATTAATTCACCCCTCCACTTT.

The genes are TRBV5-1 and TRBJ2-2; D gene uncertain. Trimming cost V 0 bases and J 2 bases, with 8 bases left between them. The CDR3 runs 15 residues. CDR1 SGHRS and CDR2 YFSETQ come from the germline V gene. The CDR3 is CASSLGHSNTGELFF. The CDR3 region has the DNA TGCGCCAGCAGCTTGGGACATTCTAACACCGGGGAGCTGTTTTTT.

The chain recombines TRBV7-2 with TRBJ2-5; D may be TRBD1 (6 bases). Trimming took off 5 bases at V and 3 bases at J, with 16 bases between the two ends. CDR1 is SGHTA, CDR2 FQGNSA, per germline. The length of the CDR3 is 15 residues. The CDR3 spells CASSPTWTVKETQYF. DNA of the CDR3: TGTGCCAGCAGCCCAACCTGGACAGTGAAAGAGACCCAGTACTTC. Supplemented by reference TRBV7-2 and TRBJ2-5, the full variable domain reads GAGVSQSPSNKVTEKGKDVELRCDPISGHTALYWYRQSLGQGLEFLIYFQGNSAPDKSGLPSDRFSAERTGGSVSTLTIQRTQQEDSAVYLCASSPTWTVKETQYFGPGTRLLVL.

The CDR3 DNA is TGTGCCATCAGTTCCGCGGGGGGAGGGGTCACTGAAGCTTTCTTT. Translated, it gives CAISSAGGGVTEAFF. This rearrangement joins TRBV10-3 to TRBJ1-1, with D possibly matching TRBD1 (5 bases). CDR1 and CDR2 from the germline V gene are ENHRY and SYGVKD. CDR3 length: 15 amino acids. V shed 5 bases and J shed 4 bases, with 17 bases lying between them.

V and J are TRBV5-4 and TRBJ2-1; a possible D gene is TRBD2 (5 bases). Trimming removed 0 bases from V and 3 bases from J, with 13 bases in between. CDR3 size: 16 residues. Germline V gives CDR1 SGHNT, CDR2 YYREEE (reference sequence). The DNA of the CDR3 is TGTGCCAGCAGCTTGGGAAGAAGCGGAGTCTACAATGAGCAGTTCTTC. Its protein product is CASSLGRSGVYNEQFF.

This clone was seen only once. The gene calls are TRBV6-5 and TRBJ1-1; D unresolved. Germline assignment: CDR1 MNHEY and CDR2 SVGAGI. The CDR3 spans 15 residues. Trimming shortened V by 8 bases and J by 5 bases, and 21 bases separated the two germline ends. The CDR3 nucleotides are TGTGCCAGCTCGGCATTAGGAGGATTGAGGACTGAAGCTTTCTTT. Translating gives CASSALGGLRTEAFF.

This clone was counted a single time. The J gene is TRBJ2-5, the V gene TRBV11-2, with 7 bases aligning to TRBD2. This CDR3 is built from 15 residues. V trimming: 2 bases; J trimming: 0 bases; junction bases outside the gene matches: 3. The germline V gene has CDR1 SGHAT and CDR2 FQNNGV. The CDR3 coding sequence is TGTGCCAGCAGCTTACCGGGGGGTTACCAAGAGACCCAGTACTTC. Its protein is CASSLPGGYQETQYF.

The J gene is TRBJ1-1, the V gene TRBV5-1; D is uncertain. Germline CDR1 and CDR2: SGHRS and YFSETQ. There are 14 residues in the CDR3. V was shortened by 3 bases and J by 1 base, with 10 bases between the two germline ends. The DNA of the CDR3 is TGCGCCAGCAGCTCCGGACTGACGAACACTGAAGCTTTCTTT. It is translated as CASSSGLTNTEAFF.

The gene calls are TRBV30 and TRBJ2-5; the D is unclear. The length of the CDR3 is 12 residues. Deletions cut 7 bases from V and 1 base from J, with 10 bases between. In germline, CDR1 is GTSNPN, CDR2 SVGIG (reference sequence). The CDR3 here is CAYTRVQETQYF. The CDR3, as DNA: TGTGCCTACACCCGGGTCCAAGAGACCCAGTACTTC.

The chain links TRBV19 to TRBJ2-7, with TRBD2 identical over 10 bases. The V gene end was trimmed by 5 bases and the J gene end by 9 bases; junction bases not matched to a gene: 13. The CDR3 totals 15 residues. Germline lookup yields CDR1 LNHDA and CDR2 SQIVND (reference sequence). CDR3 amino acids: CASSPRGAGGVGQYF. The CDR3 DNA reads TGTGCCAGTAGTCCTCGCGGAGCGGGAGGGGTCGGGCAGTACTTC.

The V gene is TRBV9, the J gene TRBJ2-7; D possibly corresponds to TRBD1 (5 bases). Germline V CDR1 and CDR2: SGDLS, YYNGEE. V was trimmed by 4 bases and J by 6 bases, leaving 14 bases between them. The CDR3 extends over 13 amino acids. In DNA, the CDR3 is TGTGCCAGCAGCTCTTTCAGGGAAAGCGAGCAGTACTTC. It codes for CASSSFRESEQYF. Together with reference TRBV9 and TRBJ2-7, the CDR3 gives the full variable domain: DSGVTQTPKHLITATGQRVTLRCSPRSGDLSVYWYQQSLDQGLQFLIQYYNGEERAKGNILERFSAQQFPDLHSELNLSSLELGDSALYFCASSSFRESEQYFGPGTRLTVT.

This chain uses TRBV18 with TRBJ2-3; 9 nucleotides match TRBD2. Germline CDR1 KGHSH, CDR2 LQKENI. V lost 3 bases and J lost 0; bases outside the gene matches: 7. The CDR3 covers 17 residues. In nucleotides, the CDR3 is TGTGCCAGCTCACCTCAATTGGCGGGGGGGAGCACAGATACGCAGTATTTT. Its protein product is CASSPQLAGGSTDTQYF.

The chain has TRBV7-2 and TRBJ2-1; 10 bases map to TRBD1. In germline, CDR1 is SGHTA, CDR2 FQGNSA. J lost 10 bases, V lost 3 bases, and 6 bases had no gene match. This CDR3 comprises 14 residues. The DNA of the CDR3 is TGTGCCAGCAGCTTCGGACAGGGGGGACGGGAGCAGTTCTTC. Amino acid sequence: CASSFGQGGREQFF.

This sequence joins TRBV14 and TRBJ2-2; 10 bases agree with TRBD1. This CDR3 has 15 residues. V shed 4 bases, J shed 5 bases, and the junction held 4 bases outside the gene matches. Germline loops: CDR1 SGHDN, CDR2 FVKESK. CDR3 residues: CASSPGQGRTGELFF. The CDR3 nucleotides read TGTGCCAGCAGCCCGGGACAGGGGAGGACCGGGGAGCTGTTTTTT.